Here is one T cell receptor (beta chain) with its context. The sample originates from a study of blood T cell repertoires in COVID-19. Study context: Collection of acute and convalescent COVID-19 samples took place in the United States, Italy and Spain. PBMCs, B-cell-depleted T cells, or T cells provided the cDNA or gDNA that made up the material.

Per the authors' pipeline: The authors estimated nucleated cell counts from reference gene primer amplification. Clones were sequenced by immunoSEQ multiplex PCR, and TCRdb holds only the in-frame ones, with some missing. For V, J and clone size, that table is used; D and trimming come from the DNA. The table shows 55,000 to 70,000 clones, with 80% to 95% occurring only once. Germline V gene sequence: CDR1 LGHDT, CDR2 YNNKEL (reference sequence). V shed 0 bases and J 6 bases; nucleotides not matched to a gene: 11. This CDR3 comprises 17 residues. The sequence was collected from a man aged 55 to 70 with acute or convalescent COVID-19. Specimen: peripheral blood. The rearrangement uses TRBV3-1 (or the pseudogene TRBV3-2) and TRBJ1-2, with 9 bases aligning to TRBD1. This chain's CDR3 is CASSQEAGGTGNNGYTF. The CDR3 DNA reads as TGTGCCAGCAGCCAAGAGGCGGGCGGGACAGGGAATAATGGCTACACCTTC.